The present T cell receptor beta chain was sequenced within a study of CXCR3-negative and CXCR3-positive naive CD8 T cells. For the study at large: Per-library TRB read counts averaged about 1.5 +/- 0.3 million, adding up to 130 million to 150 million in total. Study-level results: For memory CD8+ cells diversity was much lower, but both naive subsets had comparably high diversity. Both naive subsets, CXCR3-negative and CXCR3-positive, displayed similar TRBV-TRBJ usage, unlike memory cells. Greater hydrophobicity was found in TRB CDR3s of CXCR3-positive naive cells than of CXCR3-negative naive cells. TCR strength was inferred from TRB CDR3 properties, while surface CD5 was comparable between naive subsets.

This CDR3 has 14 amino acids. Per the germline V gene, CDR1 is SGHAT and CDR2 is FQNNGV. Carrying UMI labels, the TRB cDNA libraries were prepared through 5' RACE. TCRdb reprocessed the 5' RACE reads, keeping one entry per CDR3 protein, no DNA. The table counts roughly 110,000 distinct CDR3 sequences; more than 0.3% lies in the top ten. Concerning this clonotype: Antigen specificity is unknown.

Sequencing used naive CXCR3+ CD8+ T cells from blood. Subset meaning: CD45RO-CCR7+CD27+CD95- naive CD8+ T cells expressing CXCR3 (TNR3+). The origin of this receptor is a human donor in good health. Some clones in this sample may be carry-over from other donors' samples. The V gene is TRBV11-2, the J gene TRBJ2-4; the TRBD2 assignment by TCRdb is unverifiable without DNA. This CDR3 reads CASCPSRVEGIQYF.